The clone carrying this T cell receptor (beta chain) appeared many times. These data are taken from a study of T cells in Graves' hyperthyroidism and ophthalmopathy. Amplification of TCR beta CDR3 regions used RNA as the template. First-round RT-PCR of the TCR CDR3 relied on the HTBI primer set. TCRdb passed the multiplex PCR reads through MiXCR, listing each CDR3 protein once. The table has about 160,000 distinct CDR3 sequences, over 7.5% seen once; the top ten hold over 20%. Exclusion of patients followed from uncontrolled infection, other autoimmune disease, pregnancy or lactation. It was 10 ml of fresh peripheral blood that supplied the PBMCs. CDR1 is DFQATT and CDR2 is SNEGSKA in the germline V gene (reference sequence). The V and J ends lost 6 bases and 5 bases respectively, with 9 bases between them. This CDR3 has 11 residues.

Sequenced sample: blood. V usage is TRBV20-1 and J usage is TRBJ2-3, with D uncertain. This clonotype originated in a woman aged 18-29 years with Graves' hyperthyroidism that later progressed to Graves' ophthalmopathy. This CDR3 reads CSASVGDTQYF. The CDR3 bases are TGCAGTGCCTCAGTGGGAGATACGCAGTATTTT.